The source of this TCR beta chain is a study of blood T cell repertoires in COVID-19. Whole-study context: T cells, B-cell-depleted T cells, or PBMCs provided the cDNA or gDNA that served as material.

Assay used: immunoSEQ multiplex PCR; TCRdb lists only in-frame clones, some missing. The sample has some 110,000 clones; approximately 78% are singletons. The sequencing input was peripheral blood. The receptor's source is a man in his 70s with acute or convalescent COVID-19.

This CDR3 is CASTVDRGQLGANVLTF. The CDR3 region has the DNA TGTGCCAGCACTGTGGACAGGGGACAATTGGGGGCCAACGTCCTGACTTTC. This chain links TRBV2 with TRBJ2-6; 9 bases map to TRBD1. Germline V gene lookup returns CDR1 SNHLY and CDR2 FYNNEI. After removal of 7 bases from V and 4 bases from J, the junction contained 11 bases not matched to a gene. This CDR3 has 17 residues.